These T cell receptor beta chains were read from a single sample in a study of control samples from healthy donors and cancer patients. Libraries were prepared by immunoSEQ multiplex PCR; TCRdb keeps only in-frame clonotypes and omits some of them. The sample records 150,000 to 200,000 clones, around 92% being singletons. Sequenced input: blood. The receptor set was obtained from a woman aged 40 to 49 in good health. The CDR3 runs from the conserved cysteine through the conserved F or W. Fields, in order: V gene, J gene, CDR3 length, clone size, D gene, CDR3 protein, CDR3 DNA. The D gene is left open where the match is weak. Size is stated for part of the rows, as once, few or many counts, or as a class when the clone is expanded.

v_gene: TRBV18; j_gene: TRBJ1-3; len: 15; abundance: few; d_gene: TRBD1; CDR3aa: CASSPNGQGLNTIYF; CDR3nt: TGTGCCAGCTCACCAAACGGACAGGGGTTAAACACCATATATTTT
v_gene: TRBV5-1; j_gene: TRBJ2-3; len: 12; abundance: -; d_gene: TRBD2; CDR3aa: CASGSGADTQYF; CDR3nt: TGCGCCAGTGGAAGCGGGGCAGATACGCAGTATTTT
v_gene: TRBV7-2; j_gene: TRBJ2-7; len: 12; abundance: -; d_gene: -; CDR3aa: CASSLGVYEQYF; CDR3nt: TGTGCCAGCAGCTTGGGGGTCTACGAGCAGTACTTC
v_gene: TRBV9; j_gene: TRBJ1-3; len: 16; abundance: -; d_gene: -; CDR3aa: CASSVNTMARGNTIYF; CDR3nt: TGTGCCAGCAGCGTCAATACGATGGCTCGCGGAAACACCATATATTTT
v_gene: TRBV5-6; j_gene: TRBJ1-2; len: 13; abundance: -; d_gene: -; CDR3aa: CASSSPENYGYTF; CDR3nt: TGTGCCAGCAGCTCGCCGGAGAACTATGGCTACACCTTC
v_gene: TRBV11-2; j_gene: TRBJ2-2; len: 16; abundance: -; d_gene: -; CDR3aa: CASSFPTSPNTGELFF; CDR3nt: TGTGCCAGCAGCTTCCCGACCTCCCCGAACACCGGGGAGCTGTTTTTT
v_gene: TRBV10-3; j_gene: TRBJ2-7; len: 14; abundance: -; d_gene: TRBD1; CDR3aa: CAISESPGTEEQYF; CDR3nt: TGTGCCATCAGTGAGTCACCCGGGACAGAAGAGCAGTACTTC
v_gene: TRBV19; j_gene: TRBJ2-1; len: 17; abundance: -; d_gene: -; CDR3aa: CASSIGGTVDLFNEQFF; CDR3nt: TGTGCCAGTAGTATAGGGGGGACCGTGGATTTATTCAATGAGCAGTTCTTC
v_gene: TRBV11-1; j_gene: TRBJ2-7; len: 13; abundance: -; d_gene: -; CDR3aa: CASSLEGPDEQYF; CDR3nt: TGTGCCAGCAGCTTAGAGGGGCCGGACGAGCAGTACTTC
v_gene: TRBV6-5; j_gene: TRBJ2-7; len: 16; abundance: -; d_gene: -; CDR3aa: CASSSLHAGTFYEQYF; CDR3nt: TGTGCCAGCAGTTCCTTGCATGCAGGGACCTTCTACGAGCAGTACTTC
v_gene: TRBV5-5; j_gene: TRBJ1-2; len: 14; abundance: -; d_gene: TRBD1; CDR3aa: CASSPTGGDYGYTF; CDR3nt: TGTGCCAGCAGCCCTACAGGGGGCGACTATGGCTACACCTTC
v_gene: TRBV9; j_gene: TRBJ1-2; len: 15; abundance: -; d_gene: -; CDR3aa: CASSVEVTGNYGYTF; CDR3nt: TGTGCCAGCAGCGTAGAGGTCACAGGGAACTATGGCTACACCTTC
v_gene: TRBV19; j_gene: TRBJ1-1; len: 16; abundance: -; d_gene: -; CDR3aa: CASSYPGGGVYTEAFF; CDR3nt: TGTGCCAGTAGTTACCCCGGGGGGGGCGTTTACACTGAAGCTTTCTTT
v_gene: TRBV25-1; j_gene: TRBJ2-7; len: 13; abundance: -; d_gene: TRBD2; CDR3aa: CAREGLADYEQYF; CDR3nt: TGTGCCAGGGAGGGACTAGCGGACTACGAGCAGTACTTC
v_gene: TRBV19; j_gene: TRBJ1-2; len: 14; abundance: -; d_gene: -; CDR3aa: CASSIGGPLYGYTF; CDR3nt: TGTGCCAGTAGTATAGGCGGTCCGCTTTATGGCTACACCTTC
v_gene: TRBV7-8; j_gene: TRBJ2-2; len: 13; abundance: -; d_gene: -; CDR3aa: CASSLRDTGELFF; CDR3nt: TGTGCCAGCAGCTTGAGGGACACCGGGGAGCTGTTTTTT
v_gene: TRBV27; j_gene: TRBJ1-2; len: 16; abundance: once; d_gene: TRBD1; CDR3aa: CASSAFPGQSLFGYTF; CDR3nt: TGTGCCAGCAGTGCCTTCCCGGGACAGTCCTTGTTTGGCTACACCTTC
v_gene: TRBV5-1; j_gene: TRBJ2-7; len: 15; abundance: -; d_gene: TRBD2; CDR3aa: CASSLEAGGPHEQYF; CDR3nt: TGCGCCAGCAGCTTGGAGGCGGGGGGCCCCCACGAGCAGTACTTC
v_gene: TRBV6-5; j_gene: TRBJ1-2; len: 13; abundance: -; d_gene: -; CDR3aa: CASSYSSGFGYTF; CDR3nt: TGTGCCAGCAGTTACTCGTCGGGGTTTGGCTACACCTTC
v_gene: TRBV5-6; j_gene: TRBJ1-2; len: 14; abundance: -; d_gene: -; CDR3aa: CASSLVAQSEGYTF; CDR3nt: TGTGCCAGCAGCTTGGTAGCGCAGTCGGAAGGCTACACCTTC
v_gene: TRBV7-9; j_gene: TRBJ2-3; len: 11; abundance: -; d_gene: -; CDR3aa: CASRAGDTQYF; CDR3nt: TGTGCCAGCAGAGCCGGAGATACGCAGTATTTT
v_gene: TRBV18; j_gene: TRBJ1-5; len: 14; abundance: -; d_gene: -; CDR3aa: CASSPEGSNQPQHF; CDR3nt: TGTGCCAGCTCACCCGAGGGTAGCAATCAGCCCCAGCATTTT
v_gene: TRBV6-6; j_gene: TRBJ1-5; len: 16; abundance: -; d_gene: TRBD1; CDR3aa: CASSITGGYSNQPQHF; CDR3nt: TGTGCCAGCAGTATTACAGGGGGATATAGCAATCAGCCCCAGCATTTT
v_gene: TRBV9; j_gene: TRBJ1-2; len: 13; abundance: -; d_gene: -; CDR3aa: CASSLQVNYGYTF; CDR3nt: TGTGCCAGCAGCCTACAGGTGAACTATGGCTACACCTTC
v_gene: TRBV4-1; j_gene: TRBJ1-1; len: 16; abundance: -; d_gene: -; CDR3aa: CASSQVRVTENTEAFF; CDR3nt: TGCGCCAGCAGCCAAGTTAGAGTTACAGAGAACACTGAAGCTTTCTTT
v_gene: TRBV11-2; j_gene: TRBJ1-1; len: 13; abundance: -; d_gene: -; CDR3aa: CASSSRRNTEAFF; CDR3nt: TGTGCCAGCAGCTCGCGTCGGAACACTGAAGCTTTCTTT
v_gene: TRBV6-5; j_gene: TRBJ2-1; len: 13; abundance: -; d_gene: -; CDR3aa: CASSPGQNNEQFF; CDR3nt: TGTGCCAGCAGCCCCGGACAGAACAATGAGCAGTTCTTC
v_gene: TRBV10-2; j_gene: TRBJ2-7; len: 11; abundance: -; d_gene: -; CDR3aa: CASRQGHEQYF; CDR3nt: TGCGCCAGCAGACAGGGCCACGAGCAGTACTTC
v_gene: TRBV4-1; j_gene: TRBJ1-5; len: 15; abundance: -; d_gene: -; CDR3aa: CASSQRTDSNQPQHF; CDR3nt: TGCGCCAGCAGCCAACGGACAGATAGCAATCAGCCCCAGCATTTT
v_gene: TRBV6-1; j_gene: TRBJ1-4; len: 15; abundance: -; d_gene: TRBD1; CDR3aa: CASSETDRLNEKLFF; CDR3nt: TGTGCCAGCAGTGAGACGGACAGGCTAAATGAAAAACTGTTTTTT
v_gene: TRBV4-1; j_gene: TRBJ1-5; len: 15; abundance: -; d_gene: -; CDR3aa: CASSQDQGNGQPQHF; CDR3nt: TGCGCCAGCAGCCAAGATCAGGGAAATGGTCAGCCCCAGCATTTT
v_gene: TRBV5-4; j_gene: TRBJ1-6; len: 14; abundance: -; d_gene: TRBD1; CDR3aa: CASSSGTGTSPLHF; CDR3nt: TGTGCCAGCAGCTCCGGGACAGGGACCTCCCCCCTCCACTTT
v_gene: TRBV25-1; j_gene: TRBJ1-1; len: 15; abundance: -; d_gene: TRBD1; CDR3aa: CASSEVEGAGTEAFF; CDR3nt: TGTGCCAGCAGTGAAGTTGAGGGGGCTGGAACTGAAGCTTTCTTT
v_gene: TRBV21-1; j_gene: TRBJ1-5; len: 15; abundance: few; d_gene: -; CDR3aa: CASSKAIAGNQPQHF; CDR3nt: TGTGCCAGCAGCAAAGCTATCGCAGGCAATCAGCCCCAGCATTTT
v_gene: TRBV6-1; j_gene: TRBJ1-1; len: 14; abundance: -; d_gene: -; CDR3aa: CASSEGYTNTEAFF; CDR3nt: TGTGCCAGCAGTGAAGGGTATACTAACACTGAAGCTTTCTTT
v_gene: TRBV4-1; j_gene: TRBJ1-3; len: 16; abundance: -; d_gene: -; CDR3aa: CASSHVTSSSGNTIYF; CDR3nt: TGCGCCAGCAGCCATGTTACCTCTTCCTCTGGAAACACCATATATTTT
v_gene: TRBV5-1; j_gene: TRBJ2-3; len: 16; abundance: -; d_gene: TRBD2; CDR3aa: CASSPGLAGSTDTQYF; CDR3nt: TGCGCCAGCAGCCCGGGACTAGCGGGGAGCACAGATACGCAGTATTTT
v_gene: TRBV5-5; j_gene: TRBJ1-6; len: 16; abundance: -; d_gene: TRBD1; CDR3aa: CASSLEPGQGYSPLHF; CDR3nt: TGTGCCAGCAGCTTGGAGCCGGGACAGGGGTATTCACCCCTCCACTTT
v_gene: TRBV12-3/TRBV12-4; j_gene: TRBJ1-1; len: 12; abundance: -; d_gene: -; CDR3aa: CASSLGVGSAFF; CDR3nt: TGTGCCAGCAGTTTGGGAGTAGGGTCCGCTTTCTTT
v_gene: TRBV14; j_gene: TRBJ1-6; len: 12; abundance: few; d_gene: -; CDR3aa: CASSRDTSPLHF; CDR3nt: TGTGCCAGCAGCCGCGACACGTCACCCCTCCACTTT
v_gene: TRBV6-1; j_gene: TRBJ2-2; len: 16; abundance: -; d_gene: TRBD2; CDR3aa: CASSDRSGRGTGELFF; CDR3nt: TGTGCCAGCAGTGATCGATCAGGGAGGGGAACCGGGGAGCTGTTTTTT
v_gene: TRBV11-2; j_gene: TRBJ2-1; len: 12; abundance: -; d_gene: -; CDR3aa: CASSLGGHEQFF; CDR3nt: TGTGCCAGCAGCTTAGGAGGACACGAGCAGTTCTTC
v_gene: TRBV10-3; j_gene: TRBJ1-2; len: 12; abundance: -; d_gene: -; CDR3aa: CAISEGGNGYTF; CDR3nt: TGTGCCATCAGTGAGGGTGGCAATGGCTACACCTTC
v_gene: TRBV2; j_gene: TRBJ2-5; len: 16; abundance: -; d_gene: TRBD2; CDR3aa: CASRQEVAGDAETQYF; CDR3nt: TGTGCCAGCAGACAGGAGGTAGCGGGGGATGCGGAGACCCAGTACTTC
v_gene: TRBV14; j_gene: TRBJ1-2; len: 15; abundance: -; d_gene: TRBD1; CDR3aa: CASSPTPGTGAGYTF; CDR3nt: TGTGCCAGCAGCCCGACCCCCGGGACAGGGGCGGGCTACACCTTC
v_gene: TRBV11-2; j_gene: TRBJ1-1; len: 14; abundance: -; d_gene: -; CDR3aa: CASSFSYGTREAFF; CDR3nt: TGTGCCAGCAGTTTTTCATACGGGACAAGAGAAGCTTTCTTT
v_gene: TRBV4-2; j_gene: TRBJ2-7; len: 17; abundance: -; d_gene: TRBD2; CDR3aa: CASSQVVSRGAPYEQYF; CDR3nt: TGTGCCAGCAGCCAAGTTGTCTCGCGGGGGGCACCCTACGAGCAGTACTTC
v_gene: TRBV2; j_gene: TRBJ2-7; len: 10; abundance: -; d_gene: -; CDR3aa: CASSGYEQYF; CDR3nt: TGTGCCAGCAGTGGGTACGAGCAGTACTTC
v_gene: TRBV2; j_gene: TRBJ1-1; len: 10; abundance: -; d_gene: -; CDR3aa: CASSEREAFF; CDR3nt: TGTGCCAGCAGTGAGCGAGAAGCTTTCTTT
v_gene: TRBV18; j_gene: TRBJ1-1; len: 15; abundance: -; d_gene: -; CDR3aa: CASSPQGGSRTEAFF; CDR3nt: TGTGCCAGCTCACCACAGGGAGGAAGTCGGACTGAAGCTTTCTTT
v_gene: TRBV4-1; j_gene: TRBJ2-1; len: 14; abundance: -; d_gene: -; CDR3aa: CASSQQGKNNEQFF; CDR3nt: TGCGCCAGCAGCCAGCAGGGAAAGAACAATGAGCAGTTCTTC
v_gene: TRBV21-1; j_gene: TRBJ1-3; len: 16; abundance: -; d_gene: -; CDR3aa: CASSKDSHKSGNTIYF; CDR3nt: TGTGCCAGCAGCAAAGACAGCCACAAATCTGGAAACACCATATATTTT
v_gene: TRBV7-9; j_gene: TRBJ1-1; len: 15; abundance: -; d_gene: TRBD1; CDR3aa: CASSLPGTVNTEAFF; CDR3nt: TGTGCCAGCAGCTTACCCGGGACAGTGAACACTGAAGCTTTCTTT
v_gene: TRBV5-8; j_gene: TRBJ2-1; len: 13; abundance: -; d_gene: -; CDR3aa: CASSLALTRKQFF; CDR3nt: TGTGCCAGCAGCTTGGCCCTCACAAGAAAGCAGTTCTTC